Listed below are T cell receptor beta chains from one sample, sequenced in a study of cytomegalovirus exposure and HLA in healthy donors. Assay used: immunoSEQ multiplex PCR; TCRdb lists only in-frame clones, some missing. The sample lists some 170,000 clones, roughly 81% occurring once. Sequenced: PBMCs. The receptors here all came from a woman under 30 in good health and CMV-seropositive. Each CDR3 is given without its conserved first and last residue. Each record gives: J gene, clone size, V gene, CDR3 protein. Clone size is given for some rows only: seen once, a few or many times, or a class if the clone is expanded.

>TRBJ2-7|-|TRBV28
ASRNTGGAEQY
>TRBJ2-7|-|TRBV5-6
ASSLFRGDYEQY
>TRBJ2-7|-|TRBV12-5
ASGLVRDRGLEQY
>TRBJ1-1|-|TRBV6-6
ASSFSGNTEAF
>TRBJ1-5|-|TRBV18
ASSPRPDNNQPQH
>TRBJ1-4|-|TRBV6-5
ASRRTGPDEKLF
>TRBJ1-2|-|TRBV28
ASQRDNYGYT
>TRBJ2-7|-|TRBV5-5
ASSPRGPVYEQY
>TRBJ1-3|-|TRBV29-1
SAGTRSGNTIY
>TRBJ1-6|-|TRBV5-1
ASSSTGGSSYNSPLH
>TRBJ2-5|-|TRBV7-8
ASSPFGRGQETQY
>TRBJ2-3|-|TRBV20-1
SARTHTQY
>TRBJ2-7|-|TRBV5-1
ASSLTGGYEQY
>TRBJ1-2|-|TRBV2
ASSVGGNYGYT
>TRBJ2-7|-|TRBV4-2
ASSQEGAVQYEQY
>TRBJ2-7|-|TRBV18
ASSLGGQGRYEQY
>TRBJ1-4|once|TRBV7-9
ASRPGATNEKLF
>TRBJ1-1|-|TRBV11-2
ASSFDRTNRDWAF
>TRBJ2-2|-|TRBV4-1
ASSLYLLGGANTGELF
>TRBJ2-7|-|TRBV1
TSSQDTYEQY
>TRBJ2-7|-|TRBV20-1
SARDTYEQY
>TRBJ2-3|-|TRBV28
ASSEWTSGGGFSSTDTQY
>TRBJ2-7|-|TRBV11-3
ASSEGTADFYEQY
>TRBJ2-3|few|TRBV6-5
ASSYDSSSTDTQY
>TRBJ2-5|-|TRBV30
AWNGGQTQETQY
>TRBJ2-3|-|TRBV7-2
ASSPSAGLEDTQY
>TRBJ1-1|-|TRBV6-6
ASITGTGERNTEAF
>TRBJ1-2|-|TRBV19
ASSIESVTGLNYGYT
>TRBJ2-3|-|TRBV5-8
ASRLNRDRDGDTQY
>TRBJ2-6|once|TRBV7-9
ASSPYPAGASRANVLT
>TRBJ2-2|-|TRBV5-1
ASSLDRVHNGELF
>TRBJ1-1|-|TRBV7-9
ASSQQAGTEAF
>TRBJ1-3|-|TRBV7-2
ASSLVSDRVSGNTIY
>TRBJ2-2|-|TRBV11-3
ASSSRERNTGELF
>TRBJ2-5|-|TRBV5-6
ASSLVGGDLGTQY
>TRBJ2-7|once|TRBV6-6
ASSWQGSYEQY
>TRBJ2-7|-|TRBV5-5
ASSLISTGVGIHEQY
>TRBJ2-2|once|TRBV11-2
ASSPRASLGELF
>TRBJ2-3|-|TRBV5-1
ASSYEVRGGTDTQY
>TRBJ2-5|-|TRBV10-3
AISEAQQETQY
>TRBJ1-6|few|TRBV25-1
ASSVGQGASPLH
>TRBJ2-1|-|TRBV19
ASSIVLAGYNEQF